Sequencing of this TCR beta chain was carried out in a study of T cells in Graves' hyperthyroidism and ophthalmopathy. The V gene's germline CDR1 is ENHRY and CDR2 SYGVKD. V lost 2 bases to trimming and J lost 4 bases, with 14 bases between them. The CDR3 consists of 15 residues. Patients having uncontrolled infection, another autoimmune disease, pregnancy or lactation were not included. General study findings and limits: Ophthalmopathy was separated from stable hyperthyroidism by a 13 V-J model. The model's output predicted ophthalmopathy at a median of 6.5 months prior to onset. Researchers found most expanded thyroid clonotypes above 0.001 in blood as well.

This clonotype occurred many times. Its antigen remains unknown. The TCR beta CDR3 regions underwent amplification using RNA transcripts as the source. When the TCR CDR3 underwent first-round RT-PCR, the HTBI primer set was used. Each CDR3 protein is one row after TCRdb ran MiXCR on the multiplex PCR reads. The data hold 500,000 or so distinct CDR3 sequences, with 17% observed a single time. This sequence joins TRBV10-3 and TRBJ1-2; TRBD1 might be the D (5 bases). This TCR was sampled from a young woman with Graves' ophthalmopathy. The sample comprised blood. CDR3 in DNA: TGTGCCATCAGTGAGGGCCCAGCCCAGGGCTATGGCTACACCTTC. It codes for CAISEGPAQGYGYTF.